The next 14 T cell receptor beta chains were all read from a single sample in a study of blood T cell repertoires in COVID-19. TCRdb keeps only in-frame clones here, not all; method: immunoSEQ multiplex PCR. The repertoire holds around 35,000 clones, around 83% seen once, with roughly 7% in the top ten. The sequenced sample was peripheral blood. These receptors came from a human donor in a cohort sampled during active COVID-19.

The gene calls are TRBV19 and TRBJ2-7; 13 nucleotides agree with TRBD2. The CDR3 is 15 amino acids. Germline-derived CDR1 and CDR2 are LNHDA and SQIVND (reference sequence). The V gene end was trimmed by 6 bases and the J gene end by 3 bases; junction bases not matched to a gene: 5. CDR3 residues: CASSGLAGDGYEQYF. In DNA form, the CDR3 reads TGTGCCAGTAGCGGACTAGCGGGGGACGGCTACGAGCAGTACTTC. Full variable domain (missing parts from reference TRBV19 and TRBJ2-7): DGGITQSPKYLFRKEGQNVTLSCEQNLNHDAMYWYRQDPGQGLRLIYYSQIVNDFQKGDIAEGYSVSREKKESFPLTVTSAQKNPTAFYLCASSGLAGDGYEQYFGPGTRLTVT.

The chain couples TRBV10-1 to TRBJ1-1; 7 bases are a match to TRBD1. V shed 4 bases, J shed 5 bases, and the junction held 4 bases outside the gene matches. The CDR3 totals 13 residues. Per germline, CDR1 WNHNN and CDR2 SYGVQD (reference sequence). The CDR3 region has the DNA TGCGCCAGCAGTGCGACAGGGTTAACTGAAGCTTTCTTT. Its protein product is CASSATGLTEAFF.

For the CDR3, the DNA is TGCGCCAGCAGTCAACTATTGGGGGGATCCGCCTACGAGCAGTACTTC. Amino acids: CASSQLLGGSAYEQYF. The chain joins TRBV23-1 to TRBJ2-7; D possibly corresponds to TRBD2 (6 bases). TRBV23-1 is placed among ORFs of uncertain function. V was trimmed by 2 bases and J by 2 bases, leaving 16 bases between them. The CDR3 has 16 amino acids.

V gene TRBV2 combines with J gene TRBJ2-5; 8 bases fit TRBD1. With V trimmed by 7 bases and J by 1 base, 5 bases remained unmatched. The length of the CDR3 is 14 residues. Germline assignment: CDR1 SNHLY and CDR2 FYNNEI. The chain's CDR3 is CASMDGQGQETQYF. CDR3 sequence (DNA): TGTGCCAGCATGGACGGACAGGGCCAAGAGACCCAGTACTTC.

This chain links TRBV19 with TRBJ1-4, with TRBD1 matching 7 bases. V lost 5 bases and J lost 6; bases outside the gene matches: 6. The CDR3 is made up of 14 amino acids. Germline lookup yields CDR1 LNHDA and CDR2 SQIVND (reference sequence). CDR3 amino acids: CASSDQGDHEKLFF. In nucleotides, the CDR3 is TGTGCCAGTAGTGACCAGGGGGACCATGAAAAACTGTTTTTT.

This clone was counted between two and nine times. The chain combines TRBV9 with TRBJ2-1; D perhaps matches TRBD1 (5 bases). The ends were cut back, 4 bases at V and 0 bases at J, with 11 bases in the middle. Germline V gene sequence: CDR1 SGDLS, CDR2 YYNGEE. The CDR3 extends over 15 amino acids. Written as DNA, the CDR3 is TGTGCCAGCAGCATAACTACAGGCTCCTACAATGAGCAGTTCTTC. Its translation is CASSITTGSYNEQFF. The complete variable domain, with remaining parts taken from reference TRBV9 and TRBJ2-1, reads DSGVTQTPKHLITATGQRVTLRCSPRSGDLSVYWYQQSLDQGLQFLIQYYNGEERAKGNILERFSAQQFPDLHSELNLSSLELGDSALYFCASSITTGSYNEQFFGPGTRLTVL.

The chain couples TRBV5-6 to TRBJ1-5; D uncertain. Per germline, CDR1 SGHDT and CDR2 YYEEEE. The CDR3 sequence is 16 residues long. Trimming removed 0 bases at V and 1 base at J, with 11 bases between. CDR3: CASSLGSGMSNQPQHF. The CDR3 region has the DNA TGTGCCAGCAGCTTGGGTTCGGGTATGAGCAATCAGCCCCAGCATTTT.

The gene calls are TRBV13 and TRBJ1-1; no clear D. The CDR3 contains 15 residues. CDR1 PRHDT and CDR2 FYEKMQ come from the germline V gene (reference sequence). V shed 5 bases and J shed 0 bases, with 13 bases lying between them. The CDR3 nucleotides read TGTGCCAGCAGCCCCCCCCTCCGGGTGAACACTGAAGCTTTCTTT. It yields the protein CASSPPLRVNTEAFF.

The chain's CDR3 is CASSISGPNQPQHF. The CDR3 DNA reads TGTGCCAGTAGTATATCAGGGCCCAATCAGCCCCAGCATTTT. This sequence joins TRBV19 and TRBJ1-5; D might be TRBD1 (5 bases). The CDR3 is 14 residues long. Germline CDR1 and CDR2: LNHDA and SQIVND (reference sequence). The V and J ends lost 2 bases and 3 bases respectively, with 8 bases between them.

The V call is TRBV5-1, the J call TRBJ2-3, with D possibly matching TRBD1 (5 bases). The CDR3 totals 12 residues. Looked up from germline, CDR1 is SGHRS and CDR2 is YFSETQ. V dropped 5 bases and J dropped 6 bases, with 10 bases sitting between them. The CDR3 protein is CASRQGQDTQYF. DNA for the CDR3: TGCGCCAGCAGGCAGGGCCAGGATACGCAGTATTTT. Combining the CDR3 with reference TRBV5-1 and TRBJ2-3 gives the whole variable domain KAGVTQTPRYLIKTRGQQVTLSCSPISGHRSVSWYQQTPGQGLQFLFEYFSETQRNKGNFPGRFSGRQFSNSRSEMNVSTLELGDSALYLCASRQGQDTQYFGPGTRLTVL.

This chain joins TRBV29-1 and TRBJ2-3, with 13 bases identical to TRBD2. In germline, CDR1 is SQVTM, CDR2 ANQGSEA. The junction had 9 bases not matched to a gene; V was cut back by 6 bases and J by 6 bases. The CDR3 runs 15 residues. The CDR3 DNA reads TGCAGCGTGGCACTAGCGGGAGGGACTAGGGATACGCAGTATTTT. As protein: CSVALAGGTRDTQYF.

The chain carries TRBV5-1 and TRBJ2-7, with D unclear. The V end was cut by 2 bases, the J end by 5 bases, with 17 bases between. Germline CDR1 is SGHRS and CDR2 is YFSETQ. The CDR3 sequence is 15 residues long. This chain's CDR3 is CASSLSPITADEQYF. The DNA of the CDR3 is TGCGCCAGCAGCTTATCCCCGATCACGGCGGACGAGCAGTACTTC.

The rearrangement links TRBV5-1 to TRBJ2-2, with D unresolved. The CDR3 totals 19 residues. Trimming took 2 bases from V and 7 from J, leaving 27 bases between them. Germline V gives CDR1 SGHRS, CDR2 YFSETQ. In nucleotides, the CDR3 is TGCGCCAGCAGCTTCCCGGAGAAGATTGTACCCCCCGGCGGCGGGGAGCTGTTTTTT. Its protein is CASSFPEKIVPPGGGELFF.

This chain links TRBV7-6 with TRBJ2-5, with D perhaps matching TRBD1 (5 bases). V shed 2 bases and J shed 2 bases, with 9 bases lying between them. Germline CDR1 and CDR2: SGHVS and FNYEAQ. The CDR3 sequence is 14 residues long. The CDR3 bases are TGTGCCAGCAGCTTAAAAGACAGTCAAGAGACCCAGTACTTC. This codes for CASSLKDSQETQYF.